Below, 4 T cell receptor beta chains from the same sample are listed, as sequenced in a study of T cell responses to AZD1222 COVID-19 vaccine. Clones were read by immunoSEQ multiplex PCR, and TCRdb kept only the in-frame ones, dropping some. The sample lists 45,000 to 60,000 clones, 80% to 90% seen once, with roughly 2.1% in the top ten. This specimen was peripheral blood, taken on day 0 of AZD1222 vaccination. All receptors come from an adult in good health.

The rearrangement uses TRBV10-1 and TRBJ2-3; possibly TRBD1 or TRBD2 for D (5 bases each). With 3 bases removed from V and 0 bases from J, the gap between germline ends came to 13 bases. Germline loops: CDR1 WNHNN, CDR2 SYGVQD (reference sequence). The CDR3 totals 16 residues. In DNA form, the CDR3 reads TGCGCCAGCAGTGACCCGGGACGGACTAGCACAGATACGCAGTATTTT. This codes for CASSDPGRTSTDTQYF.

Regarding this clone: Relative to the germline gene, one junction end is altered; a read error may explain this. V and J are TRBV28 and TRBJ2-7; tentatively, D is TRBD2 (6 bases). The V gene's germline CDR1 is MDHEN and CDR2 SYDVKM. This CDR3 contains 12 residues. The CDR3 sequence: CASSLSRRERDF. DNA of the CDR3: TGTGCCAGCAGTTTAAGTAGGCGGGAACGGGACTTC.

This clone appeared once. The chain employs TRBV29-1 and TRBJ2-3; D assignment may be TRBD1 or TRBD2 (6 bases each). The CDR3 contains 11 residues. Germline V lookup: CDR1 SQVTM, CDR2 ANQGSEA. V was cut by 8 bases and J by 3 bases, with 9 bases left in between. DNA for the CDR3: TGCAGCACGGGGGCGACAGATACGCAGTATTTT. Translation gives CSTGATDTQYF.

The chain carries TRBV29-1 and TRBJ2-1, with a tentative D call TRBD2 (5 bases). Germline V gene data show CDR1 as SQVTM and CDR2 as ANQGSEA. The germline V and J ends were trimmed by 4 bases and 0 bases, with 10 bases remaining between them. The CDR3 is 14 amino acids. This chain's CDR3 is CSVGERSSYNEQFF. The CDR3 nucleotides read TGCAGCGTTGGGGAGCGGAGCTCCTACAATGAGCAGTTCTTC.